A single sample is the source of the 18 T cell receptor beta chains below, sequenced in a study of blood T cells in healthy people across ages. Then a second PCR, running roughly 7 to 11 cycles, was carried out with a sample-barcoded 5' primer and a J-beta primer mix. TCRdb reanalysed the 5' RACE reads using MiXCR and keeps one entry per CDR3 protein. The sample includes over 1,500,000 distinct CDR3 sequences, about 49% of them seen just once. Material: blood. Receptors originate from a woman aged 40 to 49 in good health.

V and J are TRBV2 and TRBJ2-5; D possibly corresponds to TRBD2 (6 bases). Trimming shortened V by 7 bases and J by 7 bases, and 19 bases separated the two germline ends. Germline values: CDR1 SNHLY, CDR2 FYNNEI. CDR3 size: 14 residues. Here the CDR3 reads CASNGRRTHRTQYF. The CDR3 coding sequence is TGTGCCAGCAACGGGAGACGGACTCACCGGACCCAGTACTTC.

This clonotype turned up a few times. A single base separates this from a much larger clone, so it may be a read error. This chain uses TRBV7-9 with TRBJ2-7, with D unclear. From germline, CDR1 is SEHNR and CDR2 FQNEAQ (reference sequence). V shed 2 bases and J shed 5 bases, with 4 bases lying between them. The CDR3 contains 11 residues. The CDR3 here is CASSLFNEQYF. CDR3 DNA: TGTGCCAGCAGCTTATTCAACGAGCAGTACTTC.

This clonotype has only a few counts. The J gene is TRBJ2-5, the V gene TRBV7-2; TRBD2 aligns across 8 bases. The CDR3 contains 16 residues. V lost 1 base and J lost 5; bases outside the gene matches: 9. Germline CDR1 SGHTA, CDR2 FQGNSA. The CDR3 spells CASSLVAGLLGETQYF. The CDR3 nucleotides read TGTGCCAGCAGCTTAGTAGCGGGGCTTTTAGGGGAGACCCAGTACTTC.

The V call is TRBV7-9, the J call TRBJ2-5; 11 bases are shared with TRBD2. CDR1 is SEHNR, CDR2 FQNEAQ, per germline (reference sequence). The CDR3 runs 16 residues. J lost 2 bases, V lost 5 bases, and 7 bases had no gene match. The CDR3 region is CASSQRGTSGQETQYF. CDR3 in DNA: TGTGCCAGCAGCCAAAGAGGGACTAGCGGACAAGAGACCCAGTACTTC.

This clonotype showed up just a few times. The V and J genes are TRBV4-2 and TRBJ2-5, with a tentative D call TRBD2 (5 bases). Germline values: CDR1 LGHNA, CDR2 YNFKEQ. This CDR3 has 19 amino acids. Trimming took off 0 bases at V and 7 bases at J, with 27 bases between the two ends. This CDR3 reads CASSQDSFEARGPSGTQYF. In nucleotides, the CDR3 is TGTGCCAGCAGCCAAGATAGTTTTGAGGCTAGAGGGCCCAGTGGGACCCAGTACTTC.

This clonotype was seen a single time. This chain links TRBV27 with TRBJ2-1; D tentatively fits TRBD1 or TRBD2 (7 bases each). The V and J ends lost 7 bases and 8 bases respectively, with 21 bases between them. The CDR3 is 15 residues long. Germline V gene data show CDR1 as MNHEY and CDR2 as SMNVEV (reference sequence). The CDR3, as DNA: TGTGCCAGCAACCCAGGGGGAGGGTCCTGGGATGAGCAGTTCTTC. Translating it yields CASNPGGGSWDEQFF.

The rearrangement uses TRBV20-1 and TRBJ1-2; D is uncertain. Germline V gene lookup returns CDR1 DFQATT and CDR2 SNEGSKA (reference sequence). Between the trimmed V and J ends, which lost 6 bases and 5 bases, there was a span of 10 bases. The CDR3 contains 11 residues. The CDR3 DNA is TGCAGTGCGCCCGACCAGTATGGCTACACCTTC. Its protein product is CSAPDQYGYTF.

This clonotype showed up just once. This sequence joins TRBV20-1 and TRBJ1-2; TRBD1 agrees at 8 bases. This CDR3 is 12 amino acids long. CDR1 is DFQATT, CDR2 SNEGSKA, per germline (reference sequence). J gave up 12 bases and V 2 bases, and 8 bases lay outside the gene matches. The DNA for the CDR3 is TGCAGTGCTAGAACTGACAGGGGCCAGGACACCTTC. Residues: CSARTDRGQDTF.

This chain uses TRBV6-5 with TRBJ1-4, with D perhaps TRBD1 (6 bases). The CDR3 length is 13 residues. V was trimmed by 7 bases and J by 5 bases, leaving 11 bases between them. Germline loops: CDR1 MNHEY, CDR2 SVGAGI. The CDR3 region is CASKPTGNEKLFF. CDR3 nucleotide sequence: TGTGCCAGCAAGCCGACAGGAAATGAAAAACTGTTTTTT.

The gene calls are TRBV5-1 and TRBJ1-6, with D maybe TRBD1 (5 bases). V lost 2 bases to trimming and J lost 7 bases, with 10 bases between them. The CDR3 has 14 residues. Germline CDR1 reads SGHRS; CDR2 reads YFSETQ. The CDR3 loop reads CASSLQAVNSPLHF. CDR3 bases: TGCGCCAGCAGCTTACAGGCGGTGAATTCACCCCTCCACTTT.

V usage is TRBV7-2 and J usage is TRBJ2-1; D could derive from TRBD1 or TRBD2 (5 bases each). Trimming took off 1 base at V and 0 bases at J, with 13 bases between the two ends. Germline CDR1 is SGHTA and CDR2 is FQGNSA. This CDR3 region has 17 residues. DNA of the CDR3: TGTGCCAGCAGCTTAGTAAGAGGGGCCTTCTCCTACAATGAGCAGTTCTTC. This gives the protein CASSLVRGAFSYNEQFF.

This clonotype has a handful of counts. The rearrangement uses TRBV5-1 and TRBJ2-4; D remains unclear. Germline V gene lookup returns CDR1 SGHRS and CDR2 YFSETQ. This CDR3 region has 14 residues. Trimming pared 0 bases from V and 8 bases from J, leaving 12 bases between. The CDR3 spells CASSLAGVSDIQYF. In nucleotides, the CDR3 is TGCGCCAGCAGCTTGGCTGGGGTTTCTGACATTCAGTACTTC.

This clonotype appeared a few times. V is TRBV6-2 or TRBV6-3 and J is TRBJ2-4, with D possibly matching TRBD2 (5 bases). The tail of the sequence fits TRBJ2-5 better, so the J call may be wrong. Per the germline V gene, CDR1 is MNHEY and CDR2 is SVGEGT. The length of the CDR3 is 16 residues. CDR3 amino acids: CASSPGGRAIRETQYF. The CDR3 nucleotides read TGTGCCAGCAGCCCCGGTGGGCGGGCGATAAGAGAGACCCAGTACTTC.

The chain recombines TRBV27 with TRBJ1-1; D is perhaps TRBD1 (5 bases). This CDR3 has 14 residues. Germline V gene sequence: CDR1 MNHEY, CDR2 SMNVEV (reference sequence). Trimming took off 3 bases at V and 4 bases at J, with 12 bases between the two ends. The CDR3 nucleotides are TGTGCCAGCAGTTTGTCAGGGTTTGTCACTGAAGCTTTCTTT. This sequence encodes CASSLSGFVTEAFF.

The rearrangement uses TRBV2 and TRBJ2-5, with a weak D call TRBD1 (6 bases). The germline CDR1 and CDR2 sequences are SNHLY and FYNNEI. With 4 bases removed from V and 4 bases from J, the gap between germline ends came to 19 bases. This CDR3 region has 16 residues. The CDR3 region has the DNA TGTGCCAGCAGTGGCCGGGACACAAAACCAGGAGAGACCCAGTACTTC. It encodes CASSGRDTKPGETQYF.

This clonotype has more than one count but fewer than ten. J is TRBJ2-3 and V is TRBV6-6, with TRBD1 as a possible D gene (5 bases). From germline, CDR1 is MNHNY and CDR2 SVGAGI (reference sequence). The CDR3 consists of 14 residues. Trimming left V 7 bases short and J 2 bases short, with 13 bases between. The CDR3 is CASTLGPVTDTQYF. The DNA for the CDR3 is TGTGCCAGCACTCTGGGGCCGGTCACAGATACGCAGTATTTT.

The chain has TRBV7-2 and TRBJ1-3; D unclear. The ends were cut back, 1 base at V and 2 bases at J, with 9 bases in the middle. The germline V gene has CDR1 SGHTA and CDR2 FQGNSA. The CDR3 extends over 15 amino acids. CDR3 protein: CASSLGPAPGNTIYF. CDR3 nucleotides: TGTGCCAGCAGCTTAGGTCCGGCTCCTGGAAACACCATATATTTT.

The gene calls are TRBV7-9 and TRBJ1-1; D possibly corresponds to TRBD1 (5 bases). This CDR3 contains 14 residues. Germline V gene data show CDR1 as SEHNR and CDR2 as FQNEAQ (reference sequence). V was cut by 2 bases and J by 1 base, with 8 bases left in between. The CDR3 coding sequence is TGTGCCAGCAGCTTATTTAGGGGGAACACTGAAGCTTTCTTT. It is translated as CASSLFRGNTEAFF.